This T cell receptor (beta chain) was observed in a study of identical twins. Trimming cost V 3 bases and J 0 bases, with 14 bases left between them. The CDR3 covers 16 residues. Germline CDR1 SEHNR, CDR2 FQNEAQ (reference sequence). Healthy Caucasians alone served as donors. Study-level findings and limits: It was possible that invariant MAIT and iNKT cells partly confounded the zero-insertion analyses. Twins' surplus sharing was weaker for beta out-of-frame sequences. For cord blood, abundant beta clonotypes had fewer insertions, unlike memory repertoires, which showed none.

TCRdb recomputed calls from the 5' RACE reads with MiXCR, one row per CDR3 protein. In the table there are about 250,000 distinct CDR3 sequences, roughly 13% of which are singletons. For this clonotype: Its antigen is unknown.

This receptor was identified in a woman aged 18-29 years in good health. The chain recombines TRBV7-9 with TRBJ1-1, with D maybe TRBD1 (5 bases). Source material: memory (CD45RO+) T cells sorted from blood. The DNA for the CDR3 is TGTGCCAGCAGCTTGGGAGGGACCCTTATGAACACTGAAGCTTTCTTT. Translation: CASSLGGTLMNTEAFF.